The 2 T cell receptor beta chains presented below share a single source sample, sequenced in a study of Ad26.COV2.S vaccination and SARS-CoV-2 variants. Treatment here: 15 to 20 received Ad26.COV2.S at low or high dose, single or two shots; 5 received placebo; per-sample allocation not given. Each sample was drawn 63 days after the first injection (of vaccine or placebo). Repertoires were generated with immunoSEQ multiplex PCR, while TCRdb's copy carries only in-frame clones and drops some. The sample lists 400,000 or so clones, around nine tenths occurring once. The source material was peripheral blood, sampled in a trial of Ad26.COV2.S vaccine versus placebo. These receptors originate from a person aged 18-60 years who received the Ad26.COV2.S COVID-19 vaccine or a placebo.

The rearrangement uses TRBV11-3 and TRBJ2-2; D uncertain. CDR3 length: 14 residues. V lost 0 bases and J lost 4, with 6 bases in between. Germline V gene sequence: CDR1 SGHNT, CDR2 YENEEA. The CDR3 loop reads CASSLDPRTGELFF. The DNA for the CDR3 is TGTGCCAGCAGCTTAGATCCTCGCACCGGGGAGCTGTTTTTT.

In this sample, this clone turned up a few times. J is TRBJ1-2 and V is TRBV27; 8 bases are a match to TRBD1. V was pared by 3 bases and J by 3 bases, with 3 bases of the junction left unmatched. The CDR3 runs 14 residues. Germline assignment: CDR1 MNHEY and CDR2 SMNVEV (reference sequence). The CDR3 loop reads CASSLDRADYGYTF. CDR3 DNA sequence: TGTGCCAGCAGTTTGGACAGGGCCGACTATGGCTACACCTTC.